This is a list of T cell receptor beta chains from one sample in a study of T-cell reconstitution after alpha-beta-depleted transplantation in children. TCRdb re-called the PCR reads with MiXCR, one entry per CDR3 protein. This table has about 240,000 distinct CDR3 sequences, roughly 25% appearing once. The sequencing here drew on PBMCs, taken before TCRalphabeta/CD19-depleted stem cell transplant. Receptor source: a girl aged 2 to 9 with Fanconi anemia, due to receive a stem cell transplant. Each CDR3 is given with its conserved first and last residue. Fields, in order: clone size, V gene, D gene, J gene, CDR3 protein, CDR3 DNA. The D gene is left open where the match is weak. Not every row has a clone size; where given, it reads once, few, many or a size class.

size: .
V: TRBV7-2
D: .
J: TRBJ2-2
CDR3: CASSATRAGELFF
DNA: TGTGCCAGCAGCGCGACTAGGGCCGGGGAGCTGTTTTTT

size: few
V: TRBV27
D: TRBD2
J: TRBJ2-7
CDR3: CASSLKRGVSSSSYEQYF
DNA: TGTGCCAGCAGCCTAAAACGGGGGGTTAGTTCAAGCTCCTACGAGCAGTACTTC

size: many
V: TRBV12-3/TRBV12-4
D: TRBD2
J: TRBJ2-7
CDR3: CASSFGLASYEQYF
DNA: TGTGCCAGCAGTTTTGGACTAGCCTCCTACGAGCAGTACTTC

size: many
V: TRBV15
D: TRBD1
J: TRBJ2-7
CDR3: CATSNLGGAVDEQYF
DNA: TGTGCCACCAGCAATTTAGGGGGCGCCGTGGACGAGCAGTACTTC

size: .
V: TRBV5-8
D: .
J: TRBJ2-7
CDR3: CASSLTARAPSYEQYF
DNA: TGTGCCAGCAGCTTGACTGCAAGAGCACCCTCCTACGAGCAGTACTTC

size: .
V: TRBV5-1
D: TRBD1
J: TRBJ1-6
CDR3: CASSWDSLNSPLHF
DNA: TGCGCCAGCAGCTGGGACAGCTTAAATTCACCCCTCCACTTT

size: .
V: TRBV29-1
D: .
J: TRBJ2-3
CDR3: CSVGFSSTDTQYF
DNA: TGCAGCGTTGGGTTTTCTAGCACAGATACGCAGTATTTT

size: few
V: TRBV10-3
D: .
J: TRBJ2-3
CDR3: CAISGTDTQYF
DNA: TGTGCCATCAGTGGGACAGATACGCAGTATTTT

size: few
V: TRBV6-1
D: .
J: TRBJ2-7
CDR3: CASSETGWVSYEQYF
DNA: TGTGCCAGCAGTGAGACGGGTTGGGTGTCCTACGAGCAGTACTTC

size: .
V: TRBV28
D: TRBD2
J: TRBJ2-1
CDR3: CASSVPSGSSEQFF
DNA: TGTGCCAGCAGTGTCCCTAGCGGGAGTAGTGAGCAGTTCTTC

size: few
V: TRBV7-2
D: .
J: TRBJ2-7
CDR3: CASSLIGVLYEQYF
DNA: TGTGCCAGCAGCTTAATCGGGGTACTCTACGAGCAGTACTTC

size: many
V: TRBV10-3
D: .
J: TRBJ1-2
CDR3: CAISPRGQGYGYTF
DNA: TGTGCCATCAGCCCCCGGGGGCAGGGATATGGCTACACCTTC